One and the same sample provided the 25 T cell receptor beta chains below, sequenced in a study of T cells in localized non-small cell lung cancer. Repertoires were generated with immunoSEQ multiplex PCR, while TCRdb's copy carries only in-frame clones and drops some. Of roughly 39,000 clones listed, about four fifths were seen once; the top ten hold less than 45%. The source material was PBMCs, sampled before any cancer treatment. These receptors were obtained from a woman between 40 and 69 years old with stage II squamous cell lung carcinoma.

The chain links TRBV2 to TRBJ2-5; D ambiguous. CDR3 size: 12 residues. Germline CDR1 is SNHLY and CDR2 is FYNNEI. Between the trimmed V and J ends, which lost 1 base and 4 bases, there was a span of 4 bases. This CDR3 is CASSEGGETQYF. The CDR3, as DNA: TGTGCCAGCAGTGAAGGTGGAGAGACCCAGTACTTC.

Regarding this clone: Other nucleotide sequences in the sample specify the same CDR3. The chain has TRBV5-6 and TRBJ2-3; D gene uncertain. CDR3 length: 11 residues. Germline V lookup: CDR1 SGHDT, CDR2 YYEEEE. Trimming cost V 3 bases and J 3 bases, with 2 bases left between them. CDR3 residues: CASSSTDTQYF. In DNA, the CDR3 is TGTGCCAGCAGCTCGACAGATACGCAGTATTTT. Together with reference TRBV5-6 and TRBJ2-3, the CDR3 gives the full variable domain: DAGVTQSPTHLIKTRGQQVTLRCSPKSGHDTVSWYQQALGQGPQFIFQYYEEEERQRGNFPDRFSGHQFPNYSSELNVNALLLGDSALYLCASSSTDTQYFGPGTRLTVL.

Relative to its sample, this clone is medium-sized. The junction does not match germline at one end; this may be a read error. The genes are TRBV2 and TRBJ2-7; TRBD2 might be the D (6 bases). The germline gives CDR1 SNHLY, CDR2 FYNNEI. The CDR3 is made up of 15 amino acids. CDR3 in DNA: TGTGCCAGCAGTGAAGCGCTTCGGGGGAACGCCGCCTCCGACTTC. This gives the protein CASSEALRGNAASDF. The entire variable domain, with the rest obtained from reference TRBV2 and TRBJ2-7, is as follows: EPEVTQTPSHQVTQMGQEVILRCVPISNHLYFYWYRQILGQKVEFLVSFYNNEISEKSEIFDDQFSVERPDGSNFTLKIRSTKLEDSAMYFCASSEALRGNAASDFGPGTRLTVT.

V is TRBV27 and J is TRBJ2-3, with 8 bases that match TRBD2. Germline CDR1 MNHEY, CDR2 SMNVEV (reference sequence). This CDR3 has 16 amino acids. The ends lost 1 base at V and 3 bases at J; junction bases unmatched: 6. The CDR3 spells CASSLLYGGETDTQYF. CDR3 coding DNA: TGTGCCAGCAGTTTATTGTACGGGGGGGAAACAGATACGCAGTATTTT.

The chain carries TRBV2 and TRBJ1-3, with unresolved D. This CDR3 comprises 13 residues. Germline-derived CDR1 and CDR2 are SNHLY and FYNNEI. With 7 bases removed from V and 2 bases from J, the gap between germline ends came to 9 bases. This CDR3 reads CASTWTAGNTIYF. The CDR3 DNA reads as TGTGCCAGCACTTGGACGGCTGGAAACACCATATATTTT.

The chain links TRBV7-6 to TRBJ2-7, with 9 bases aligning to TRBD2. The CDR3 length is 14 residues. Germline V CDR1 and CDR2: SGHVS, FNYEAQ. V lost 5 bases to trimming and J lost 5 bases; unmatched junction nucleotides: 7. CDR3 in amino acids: CASSLSGSFNEQYF. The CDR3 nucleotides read TGTGCCAGCAGCCTTAGCGGGAGCTTCAACGAGCAGTACTTC.

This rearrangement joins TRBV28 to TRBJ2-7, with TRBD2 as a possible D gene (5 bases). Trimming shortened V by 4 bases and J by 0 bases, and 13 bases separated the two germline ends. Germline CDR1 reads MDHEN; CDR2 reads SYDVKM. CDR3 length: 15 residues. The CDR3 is CASSSPMTNSYEQYF. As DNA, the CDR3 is TGTGCCAGCAGTTCCCCGATGACTAACTCCTACGAGCAGTACTTC.

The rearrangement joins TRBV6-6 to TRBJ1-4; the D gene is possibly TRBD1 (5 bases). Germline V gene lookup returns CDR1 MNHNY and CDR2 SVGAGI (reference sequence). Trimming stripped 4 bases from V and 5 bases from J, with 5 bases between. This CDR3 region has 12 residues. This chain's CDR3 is CASSWGNEKLFF. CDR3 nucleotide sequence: TGTGCCAGCAGTTGGGGCAATGAAAAACTGTTTTTT.

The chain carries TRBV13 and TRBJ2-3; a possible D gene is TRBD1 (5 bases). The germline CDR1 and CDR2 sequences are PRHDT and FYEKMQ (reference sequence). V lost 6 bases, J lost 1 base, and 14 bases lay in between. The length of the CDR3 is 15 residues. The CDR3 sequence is CASSEVTGGTDTQYF. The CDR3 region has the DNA TGTGCCAGCAGTGAAGTAACAGGCGGCACAGATACGCAGTATTTT.

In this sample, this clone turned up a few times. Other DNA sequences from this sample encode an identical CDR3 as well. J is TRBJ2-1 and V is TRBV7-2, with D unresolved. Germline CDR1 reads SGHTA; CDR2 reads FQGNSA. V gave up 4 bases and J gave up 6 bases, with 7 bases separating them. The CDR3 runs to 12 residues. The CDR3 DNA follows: TGTGCCAGCAGCTCGAGTTTCAATGAGCAGTTCTTC. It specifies CASSSSFNEQFF.

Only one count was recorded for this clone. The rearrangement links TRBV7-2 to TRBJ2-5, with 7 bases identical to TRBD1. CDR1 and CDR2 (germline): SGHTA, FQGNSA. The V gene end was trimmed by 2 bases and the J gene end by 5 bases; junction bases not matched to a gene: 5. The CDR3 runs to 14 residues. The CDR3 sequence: CASSLSTGLETQYF. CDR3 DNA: TGTGCCAGCAGCTTATCGACAGGGTTGGAGACCCAGTACTTC.

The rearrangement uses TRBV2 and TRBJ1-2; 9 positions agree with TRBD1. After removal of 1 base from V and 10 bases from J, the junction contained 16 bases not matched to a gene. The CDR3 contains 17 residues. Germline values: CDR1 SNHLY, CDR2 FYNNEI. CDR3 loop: CASSEVWDREVGSDYTF. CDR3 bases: TGTGCCAGCAGTGAAGTCTGGGACAGGGAAGTGGGATCGGACTACACCTTC.

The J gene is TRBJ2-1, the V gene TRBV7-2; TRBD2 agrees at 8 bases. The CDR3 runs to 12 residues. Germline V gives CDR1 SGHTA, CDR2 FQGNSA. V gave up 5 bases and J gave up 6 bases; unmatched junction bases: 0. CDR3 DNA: TGTGCCAGCAGCCGGGAGGGCAATGAGCAGTTCTTC. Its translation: CASSREGNEQFF.

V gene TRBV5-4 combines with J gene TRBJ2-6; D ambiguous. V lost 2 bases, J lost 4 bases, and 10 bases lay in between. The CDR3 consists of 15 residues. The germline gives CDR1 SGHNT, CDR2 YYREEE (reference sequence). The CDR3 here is CASSFQNAGANVLTF. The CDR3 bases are TGTGCCAGCAGCTTCCAGAACGCCGGGGCCAACGTCCTGACTTTC.

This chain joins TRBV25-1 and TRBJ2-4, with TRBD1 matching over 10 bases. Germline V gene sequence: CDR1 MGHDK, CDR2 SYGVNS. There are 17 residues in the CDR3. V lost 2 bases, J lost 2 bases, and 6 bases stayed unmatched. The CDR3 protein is CASSESGTGVSKNIQYF. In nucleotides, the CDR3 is TGTGCCAGCAGTGAAAGCGGGACAGGGGTGTCCAAAAACATTCAGTACTTC.

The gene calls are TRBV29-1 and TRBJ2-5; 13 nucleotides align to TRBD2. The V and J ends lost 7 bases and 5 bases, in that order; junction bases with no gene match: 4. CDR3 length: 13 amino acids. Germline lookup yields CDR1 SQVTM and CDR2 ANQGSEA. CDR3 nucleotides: TGCAGCGGAGGACTAGCGGGAGCGGAGACCCAGTACTTC. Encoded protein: CSGGLAGAETQYF. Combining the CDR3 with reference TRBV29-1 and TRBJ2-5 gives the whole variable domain SAVISQKPSRDICQRGTSLTIQCQVDSQVTMMFWYRQQPGQSLTLIATANQGSEATYESGFVIDKFPISRPNLTFSTLTVSNMSPEDSSIYLCSGGLAGAETQYFGPGTRLLVL.

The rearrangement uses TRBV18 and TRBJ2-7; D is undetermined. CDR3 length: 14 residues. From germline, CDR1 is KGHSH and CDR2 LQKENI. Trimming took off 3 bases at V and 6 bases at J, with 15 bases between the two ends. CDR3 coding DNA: TGTGCCAGCTCACCTGGTACAGCTATCGGCGAGCAGTACTTC. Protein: CASSPGTAIGEQYF.

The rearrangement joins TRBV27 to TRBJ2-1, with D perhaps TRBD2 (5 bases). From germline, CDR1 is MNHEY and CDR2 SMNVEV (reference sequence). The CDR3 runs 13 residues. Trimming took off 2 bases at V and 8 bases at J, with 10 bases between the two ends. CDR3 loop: CASSLKGVDEQFF. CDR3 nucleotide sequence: TGTGCCAGCAGTTTAAAGGGAGTGGATGAGCAGTTCTTC.

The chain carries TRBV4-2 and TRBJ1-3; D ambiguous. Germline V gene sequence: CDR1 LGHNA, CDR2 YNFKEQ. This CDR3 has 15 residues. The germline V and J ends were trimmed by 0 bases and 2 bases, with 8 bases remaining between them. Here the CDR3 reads CASSQETATGNTIYF. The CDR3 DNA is TGTGCCAGCAGCCAAGAAACGGCTACTGGAAACACCATATATTTT.

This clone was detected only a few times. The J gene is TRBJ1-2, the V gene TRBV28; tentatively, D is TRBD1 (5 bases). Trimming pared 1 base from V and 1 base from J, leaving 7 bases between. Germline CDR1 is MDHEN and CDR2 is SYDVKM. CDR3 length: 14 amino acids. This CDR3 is CASSLFQGNYGYTF. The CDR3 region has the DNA TGTGCCAGCAGTTTATTTCAGGGTAACTATGGCTACACCTTC.

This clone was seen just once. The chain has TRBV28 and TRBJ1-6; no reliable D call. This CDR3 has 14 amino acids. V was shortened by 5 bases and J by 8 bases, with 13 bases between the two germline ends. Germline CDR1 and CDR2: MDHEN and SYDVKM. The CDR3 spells CASSPEGVYSPLHF. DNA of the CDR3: TGTGCCAGCAGTCCCGAGGGCGTCTATTCACCCCTCCACTTT. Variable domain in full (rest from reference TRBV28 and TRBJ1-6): DVKVTQSSRYLVKRTGEKVFLECVQDMDHENMFWYRQDPGLGLRLIYFSYDVKMKEKGDIPEGYSVSREKKERFSLILESASTNQTSMYLCASSPEGVYSPLHFGNGTRLTVT.

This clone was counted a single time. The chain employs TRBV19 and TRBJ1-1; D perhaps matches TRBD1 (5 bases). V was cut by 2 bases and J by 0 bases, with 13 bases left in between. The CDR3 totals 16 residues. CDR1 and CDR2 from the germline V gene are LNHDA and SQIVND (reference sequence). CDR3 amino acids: CASSISWGWMNTEAFF. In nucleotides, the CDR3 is TGTGCCAGTAGTATATCTTGGGGGTGGATGAACACTGAAGCTTTCTTT.

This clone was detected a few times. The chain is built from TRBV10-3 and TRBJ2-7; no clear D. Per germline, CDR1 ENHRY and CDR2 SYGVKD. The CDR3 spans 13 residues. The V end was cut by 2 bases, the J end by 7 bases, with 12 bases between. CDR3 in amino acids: CAISEIDLGEQYF. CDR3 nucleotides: TGTGCCATCAGTGAGATCGATCTTGGGGAGCAGTACTTC.

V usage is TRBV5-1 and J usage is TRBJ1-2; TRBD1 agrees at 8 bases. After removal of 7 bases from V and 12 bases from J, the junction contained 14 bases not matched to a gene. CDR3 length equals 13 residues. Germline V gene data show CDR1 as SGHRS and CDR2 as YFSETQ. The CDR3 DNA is TGCGCCAGCGCTTCCGGGACAGGAAACGGGAACACCTTC. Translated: CASASGTGNGNTF.

CDR3 in DNA: TGCAGTGCTGAACAAGAGACCCAGTACTTC. It encodes CSAEQETQYF. This rearrangement joins TRBV20-1 to TRBJ2-5; no clear D gene. The CDR3 covers 10 residues. Trimming cost V 5 bases and J 2 bases, with 3 bases left between them. Germline CDR1 DFQATT, CDR2 SNEGSKA (reference sequence).